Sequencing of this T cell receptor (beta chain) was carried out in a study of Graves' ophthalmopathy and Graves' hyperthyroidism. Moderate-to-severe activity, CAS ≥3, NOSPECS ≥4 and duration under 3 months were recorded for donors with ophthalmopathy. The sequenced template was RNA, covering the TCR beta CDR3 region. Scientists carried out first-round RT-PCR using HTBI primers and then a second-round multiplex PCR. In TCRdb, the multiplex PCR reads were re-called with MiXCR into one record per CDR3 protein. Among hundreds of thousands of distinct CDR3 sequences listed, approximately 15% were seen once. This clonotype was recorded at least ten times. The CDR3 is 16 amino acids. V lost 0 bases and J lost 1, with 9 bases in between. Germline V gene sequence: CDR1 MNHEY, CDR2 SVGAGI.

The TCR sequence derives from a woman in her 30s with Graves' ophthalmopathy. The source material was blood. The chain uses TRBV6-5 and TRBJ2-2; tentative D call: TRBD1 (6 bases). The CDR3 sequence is CASSYSGTMNTGELFF. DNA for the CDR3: TGTGCCAGCAGTTACTCAGGGACAATGAACACCGGGGAGCTGTTTTTT.